These T cell receptor beta chains were read from a single sample in a study of cytomegalovirus exposure and HLA in healthy donors. Clones were sequenced by immunoSEQ multiplex PCR, and TCRdb holds only the in-frame ones, with some missing. The data show over 90,000 clones, roughly 70% seen once. The material sequenced was PBMCs. All receptors come from a woman in her 50s in good health and CMV-seropositive. The CDR3 runs from the conserved cysteine through the conserved F or W. A D gene is named only where the DNA matches it firmly. Clone size is given for some rows only: seen once, a few or many times, or a class if the clone is expanded.

d_gene: TRBD2; abundance: -; j_gene: TRBJ2-7; v_gene: TRBV6-6; CDR3aa: CASSYSTSGSSYEQYF; CDR3nt: TGTGCCAGCAGTTACTCGACTAGCGGGAGTTCGTACGAGCAGTACTTC
d_gene: -; abundance: few; j_gene: TRBJ1-1; v_gene: TRBV7-6; CDR3aa: CASSLGQSTEAFF; CDR3nt: TGTGCCAGCAGCTTAGGACAGAGCACTGAAGCTTTCTTT
d_gene: -; abundance: -; j_gene: TRBJ2-7; v_gene: TRBV28; CDR3aa: CASSLAQTYEQYF; CDR3nt: TGTGCCAGCAGTTTGGCTCAGACCTACGAGCAGTACTTC
d_gene: -; abundance: -; j_gene: TRBJ1-5; v_gene: TRBV28; CDR3aa: CASSLPRSGRAPNQPQHF; CDR3nt: TGTGCCAGCAGTTTACCTAGATCTGGGAGGGCCCCCAATCAGCCCCAGCATTTT
d_gene: TRBD2; abundance: -; j_gene: TRBJ2-3; v_gene: TRBV5-1; CDR3aa: CASRRMAGVEGSQYF; CDR3nt: TGCGCCAGCAGAAGAATGGCGGGAGTGGAGGGGTCGCAGTATTTT
d_gene: TRBD1; abundance: -; j_gene: TRBJ1-5; v_gene: TRBV6-5; CDR3aa: CATRTGGQPQHF; CDR3nt: TGTGCCACGCGGACAGGGGGTCAGCCCCAGCATTTT
d_gene: TRBD1; abundance: -; j_gene: TRBJ2-1; v_gene: TRBV19; CDR3aa: CASSMGQGAFWEQFF; CDR3nt: TGTGCCAGTAGTATGGGACAGGGGGCATTCTGGGAGCAGTTCTTC
d_gene: TRBD2; abundance: -; j_gene: TRBJ2-1; v_gene: TRBV10-3; CDR3aa: CAISESSGSTYNEQFF; CDR3nt: TGTGCCATCAGTGAGTCTAGCGGGAGTACCTACAATGAGCAGTTCTTC
d_gene: TRBD2; abundance: -; j_gene: TRBJ2-1; v_gene: TRBV10-3; CDR3aa: CAISTSTSGNNEQFF; CDR3nt: TGTGCCATCAGTACTTCGACTAGCGGTAACAATGAGCAGTTCTTC
d_gene: TRBD1; abundance: few; j_gene: TRBJ1-2; v_gene: TRBV7-2; CDR3aa: CASSLGPGQGAHGYTF; CDR3nt: TGTGCCAGCAGCTTAGGGCCGGGACAGGGGGCGCATGGCTACACCTTC
d_gene: TRBD1; abundance: -; j_gene: TRBJ2-1; v_gene: TRBV18; CDR3aa: CASSLSGGSGYNEQFF; CDR3nt: TGTGCCAGCTCACTATCAGGGGGATCAGGCTACAATGAGCAGTTCTTC
d_gene: -; abundance: few; j_gene: TRBJ2-1; v_gene: TRBV5-8; CDR3aa: CASGAYYLHEQFF; CDR3nt: TGTGCCAGCGGGGCATACTACCTACATGAGCAGTTCTTC
d_gene: -; abundance: few; j_gene: TRBJ2-1; v_gene: TRBV29-1; CDR3aa: CSVLHWGETLANEQFF; CDR3nt: TGCAGCGTCCTACATTGGGGGGAGACGCTCGCCAATGAGCAGTTCTTC
d_gene: -; abundance: few; j_gene: TRBJ2-1; v_gene: TRBV7-2; CDR3aa: CASSNRGGSNEQFF; CDR3nt: TGTGCCAGCAGCAACAGGGGGGGCAGCAATGAGCAGTTCTTC
d_gene: -; abundance: -; j_gene: TRBJ1-1; v_gene: TRBV10-3; CDR3aa: CAISAGTEAFF; CDR3nt: TGTGCCATCTCGGCGGGAACTGAAGCTTTCTTT
d_gene: TRBD2; abundance: few; j_gene: TRBJ2-5; v_gene: TRBV15; CDR3aa: CATSRGTSGSGTQYF; CDR3nt: TGTGCCACCAGCAGGGGCACTAGCGGGAGTGGGACCCAGTACTTC
d_gene: -; abundance: -; j_gene: TRBJ1-5; v_gene: TRBV2; CDR3aa: CASNEVPGVGAQHF; CDR3nt: TGTGCCAGCAACGAGGTCCCGGGGGTTGGGGCCCAGCATTTT
d_gene: TRBD2; abundance: -; j_gene: TRBJ2-1; v_gene: TRBV30; CDR3aa: CAWSGRGGSTEQFF; CDR3nt: TGTGCCTGGAGCGGCCGGGGGGGGTCCACGGAGCAGTTCTTC
d_gene: TRBD1; abundance: -; j_gene: TRBJ1-5; v_gene: TRBV5-1; CDR3aa: CASRLTTGEQPQHF; CDR3nt: TGCGCCAGCAGACTGACCACAGGGGAACAGCCCCAGCATTTT
d_gene: TRBD2; abundance: -; j_gene: TRBJ2-7; v_gene: TRBV28; CDR3aa: CASRSGVTPYEQYF; CDR3nt: TGTGCCAGCAGGAGCGGGGTAACCCCCTACGAGCAGTACTTC
d_gene: -; abundance: -; j_gene: TRBJ1-1; v_gene: TRBV15; CDR3aa: CATSKRFQGNTEAFF; CDR3nt: TGTGCCACCAGCAAACGGTTTCAGGGGAACACTGAAGCTTTCTTT
d_gene: -; abundance: -; j_gene: TRBJ2-3; v_gene: TRBV7-9; CDR3aa: CASSPGLGRTDTQYF; CDR3nt: TGTGCCAGCAGCCCCGGTCTCGGCAGGACAGATACGCAGTATTTT
d_gene: -; abundance: -; j_gene: TRBJ1-4; v_gene: TRBV28; CDR3aa: CASSLDTSTNEKLFF; CDR3nt: TGTGCCAGCAGCTTGGACACTTCAACTAATGAAAAACTGTTTTTT
d_gene: -; abundance: few; j_gene: TRBJ1-5; v_gene: TRBV19; CDR3aa: CASSIAEDPQHF; CDR3nt: TGTGCCAGTAGTATAGCTGAGGATCCCCAGCATTTT
d_gene: TRBD1; abundance: -; j_gene: TRBJ1-5; v_gene: TRBV2; CDR3aa: CASQIAGTDQPQHF; CDR3nt: TGTGCCAGCCAGATTGCGGGGACAGATCAGCCCCAGCATTTT
d_gene: -; abundance: -; j_gene: TRBJ1-1; v_gene: TRBV7-2; CDR3aa: CASSPGWGQGQGAFF; CDR3nt: TGTGCCAGCAGCCCGGGTTGGGGGCAGGGGCAAGGAGCTTTCTTT
d_gene: -; abundance: -; j_gene: TRBJ2-7; v_gene: TRBV18; CDR3aa: CASLAVPGSYEQYF; CDR3nt: TGTGCCAGCTTAGCAGTTCCGGGATCCTACGAGCAGTACTTC
d_gene: -; abundance: few; j_gene: TRBJ2-5; v_gene: TRBV6-1; CDR3aa: CASSVERQETQYF; CDR3nt: TGTGCCAGCAGTGTGGAGCGGCAAGAGACCCAGTACTTC
d_gene: TRBD2; abundance: -; j_gene: TRBJ2-3; v_gene: TRBV28; CDR3aa: CASSLRTSGRLSDTQYF; CDR3nt: TGTGCCAGCAGTTTACGGACTAGCGGGAGGCTCTCGGATACGCAGTATTTT
d_gene: TRBD1; abundance: -; j_gene: TRBJ1-2; v_gene: TRBV10-3; CDR3aa: CAIAAGGAGGYTF; CDR3nt: TGTGCCATCGCTGCAGGGGGCGCGGGTGGCTACACCTTC
d_gene: -; abundance: -; j_gene: TRBJ2-2; v_gene: TRBV7-6; CDR3aa: CASTNWGELFF; CDR3nt: TGTGCCAGCACCAACTGGGGGGAGCTGTTTTTT
d_gene: TRBD1; abundance: -; j_gene: TRBJ2-1; v_gene: TRBV5-4; CDR3aa: CASSDRDRVGEQFF; CDR3nt: TGTGCCAGCAGCGACCGGGACAGGGTCGGTGAGCAGTTCTTC
d_gene: TRBD2; abundance: few; j_gene: TRBJ2-5; v_gene: TRBV5-6; CDR3aa: CASSSGTRRGVEETQYF; CDR3nt: TGTGCCAGCAGCTCCGGGACTAGGAGGGGCGTTGAGGAGACCCAGTACTTC
d_gene: -; abundance: -; j_gene: TRBJ1-1; v_gene: TRBV28; CDR3aa: CASSDPWGITEAFF; CDR3nt: TGTGCCAGCAGTGATCCATGGGGCATCACTGAAGCTTTCTTT
d_gene: -; abundance: -; j_gene: TRBJ2-1; v_gene: TRBV11-1; CDR3aa: CASSLTDFPLNEQFF; CDR3nt: TGTGCCAGCAGCTTAACAGATTTCCCCCTCAATGAGCAGTTCTTC